The clone carrying this TCR beta chain came up once. Into CD45RA+ naive and CD45RA-negative memory subsets, the CD4+ cells were split. This entry belongs to a study of shared clonotypes between healthy human individuals. Study background: A few men and a couple of women, aged 18 to 49, were donors. A donor's plate count was three for CD4 naive and three for CD4 memory; CD8 naive had two and CD8 memory one.

Measured with immunoSEQ multiplex PCR; TCRdb has only the in-frame clones, and not every one. The repertoire consists of 2,500,000 or so clones, with roughly 93% occurring once and the leading ten covering 0.36%. The CDR3 runs to 20 residues. The germline gives CDR1 LNHNV, CDR2 YYDKDF (reference sequence). The V end was cut by 4 bases, the J end by 0 bases, with 25 bases between. The chain joins TRBV15 to TRBJ2-4, with D possibly matching TRBD1 (6 bases). Sequenced: naive CD4+ T cells from PBMCs. The subset denotes: CD45RA+ positively selected. This sequence originates from a man between 18 and 35 years old in good health. Some clones in this sample may be carry-over from other donors' samples. CDR3 DNA sequence: TGTGCCACCAGCATAAAAGGGGACCCCAGGGGAACCCTAGCCAAAAACATTCAGTACTTC. Translating gives CATSIKGDPRGTLAKNIQYF.